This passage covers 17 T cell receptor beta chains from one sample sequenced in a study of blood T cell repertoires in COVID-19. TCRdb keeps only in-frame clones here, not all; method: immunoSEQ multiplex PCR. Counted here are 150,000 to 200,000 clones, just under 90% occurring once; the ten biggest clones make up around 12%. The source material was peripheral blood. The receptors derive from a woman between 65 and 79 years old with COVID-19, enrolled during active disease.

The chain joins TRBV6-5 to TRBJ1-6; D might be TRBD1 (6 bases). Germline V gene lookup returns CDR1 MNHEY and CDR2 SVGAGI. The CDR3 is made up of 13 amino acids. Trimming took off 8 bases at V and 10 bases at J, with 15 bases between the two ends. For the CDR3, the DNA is TGTGCCAGCCACGATCAGGGGCGGTCACCCCTCCACTTT. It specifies CASHDQGRSPLHF.

The CDR3 bases are TGTGCCAGCAGTGAACAGAGGGTCGGCTACACCTTC. Protein product: CASSEQRVGYTF. This chain links TRBV6-1 with TRBJ1-2; D is ambiguous. CDR3 length equals 12 residues. CDR1 and CDR2 (germline): MNHNS, SASEGT. Trimming stripped 2 bases from V and 8 bases from J, with 9 bases between.

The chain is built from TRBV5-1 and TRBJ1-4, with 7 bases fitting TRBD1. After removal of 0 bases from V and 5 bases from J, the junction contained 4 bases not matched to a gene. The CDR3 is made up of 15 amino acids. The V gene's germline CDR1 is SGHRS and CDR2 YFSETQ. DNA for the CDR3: TGCGCCAGCAGCTTGGACGGGACAGAGAATGAAAAACTGTTTTTT. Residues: CASSLDGTENEKLFF.

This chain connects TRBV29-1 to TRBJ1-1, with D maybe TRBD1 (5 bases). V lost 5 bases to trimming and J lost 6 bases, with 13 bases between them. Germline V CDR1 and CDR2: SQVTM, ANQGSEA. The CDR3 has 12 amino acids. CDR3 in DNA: TGCAGCGTTTCAAGTAGACAGCCTGAAGCTTTCTTT. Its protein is CSVSSRQPEAFF.

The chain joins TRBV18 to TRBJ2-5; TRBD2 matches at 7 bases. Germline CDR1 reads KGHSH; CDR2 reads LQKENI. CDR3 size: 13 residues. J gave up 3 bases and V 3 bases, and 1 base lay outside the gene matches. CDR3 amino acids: CASSPLAEETQYF. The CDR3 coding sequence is TGTGCCAGCTCACCTCTAGCGGAAGAGACCCAGTACTTC. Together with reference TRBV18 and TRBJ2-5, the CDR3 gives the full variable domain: NAGVMQNPRHLVRRRGQEARLRCSPMKGHSHVYWYRQLPEEGLKFMVYLQKENIIDESGMPKERFSAEFPKEGPSILRIQQVVRGDSAAYFCASSPLAEETQYFGPGTRLLVL.

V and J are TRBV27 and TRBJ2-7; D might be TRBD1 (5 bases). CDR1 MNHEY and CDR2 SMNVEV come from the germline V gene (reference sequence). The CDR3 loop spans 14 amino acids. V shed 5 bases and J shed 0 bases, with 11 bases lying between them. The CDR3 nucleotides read TGTGCCAGCAGTCAACAGGCTATCTCCTACGAGCAGTACTTC. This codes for CASSQQAISYEQYF.

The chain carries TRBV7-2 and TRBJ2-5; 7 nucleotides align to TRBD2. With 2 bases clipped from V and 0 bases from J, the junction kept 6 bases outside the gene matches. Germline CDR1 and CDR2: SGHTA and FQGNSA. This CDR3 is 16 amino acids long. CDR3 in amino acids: CASSLRGVGYQETQYF. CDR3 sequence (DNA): TGTGCCAGCAGCTTACGGGGGGTTGGGTACCAAGAGACCCAGTACTTC.

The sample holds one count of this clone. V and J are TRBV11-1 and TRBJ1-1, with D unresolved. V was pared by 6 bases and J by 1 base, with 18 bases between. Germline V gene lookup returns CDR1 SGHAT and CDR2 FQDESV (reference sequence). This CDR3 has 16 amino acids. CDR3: CASSFLPGNSNTEAFF. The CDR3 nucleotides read TGTGCCAGCAGTTTTCTCCCTGGTAACTCGAACACTGAAGCTTTCTTT.

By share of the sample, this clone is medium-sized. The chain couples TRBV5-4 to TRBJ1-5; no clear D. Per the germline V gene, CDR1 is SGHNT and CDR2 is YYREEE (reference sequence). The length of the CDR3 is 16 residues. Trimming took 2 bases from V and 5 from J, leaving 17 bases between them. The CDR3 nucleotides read TGTGCCAGCAGCTTCGGAGGAGGGTTGGTGGATCAGCCCCAGCATTTT. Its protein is CASSFGGGLVDQPQHF. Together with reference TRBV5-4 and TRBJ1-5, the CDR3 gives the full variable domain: ETGVTQSPTHLIKTRGQQVTLRCSSQSGHNTVSWYQQALGQGPQFIFQYYREEENGRGNFPPRFSGLQFPNYSSELNVNALELDDSALYLCASSFGGGLVDQPQHFGDGTRLSIL.

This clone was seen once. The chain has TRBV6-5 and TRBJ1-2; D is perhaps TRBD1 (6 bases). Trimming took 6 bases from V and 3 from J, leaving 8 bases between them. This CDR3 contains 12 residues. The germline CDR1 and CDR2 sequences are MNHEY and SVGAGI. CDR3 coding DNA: TGTGCCAGCAGGGACAGTTACTATGGCTACACCTTC. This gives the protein CASRDSYYGYTF.

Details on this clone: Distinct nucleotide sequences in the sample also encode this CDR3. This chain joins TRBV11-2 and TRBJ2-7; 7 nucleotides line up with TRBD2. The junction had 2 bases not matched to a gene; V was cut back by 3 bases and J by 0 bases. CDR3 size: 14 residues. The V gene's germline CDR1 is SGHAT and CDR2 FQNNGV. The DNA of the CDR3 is TGTGCCAGCAGCTTGGGCGGGGGCTCCTACGAGCAGTACTTC. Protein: CASSLGGGSYEQYF.

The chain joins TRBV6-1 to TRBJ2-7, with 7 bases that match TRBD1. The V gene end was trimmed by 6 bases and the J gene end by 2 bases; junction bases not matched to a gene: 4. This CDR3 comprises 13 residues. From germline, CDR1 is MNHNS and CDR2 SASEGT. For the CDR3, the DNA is TGTGCCAGCAGCCGACAGGGACCCTACGAGCAGTACTTC. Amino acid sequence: CASSRQGPYEQYF.

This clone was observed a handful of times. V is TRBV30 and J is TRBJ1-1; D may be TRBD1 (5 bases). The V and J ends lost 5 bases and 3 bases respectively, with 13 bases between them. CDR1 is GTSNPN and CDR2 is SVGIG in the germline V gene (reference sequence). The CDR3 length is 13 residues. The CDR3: CAWRDYRDTEAFF. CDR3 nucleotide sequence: TGTGCCTGGCGGGACTATCGGGACACTGAAGCTTTCTTT.

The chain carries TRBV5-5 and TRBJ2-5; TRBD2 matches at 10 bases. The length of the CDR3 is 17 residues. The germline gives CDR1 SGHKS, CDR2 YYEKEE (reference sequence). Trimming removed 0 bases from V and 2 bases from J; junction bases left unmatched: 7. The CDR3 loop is CASSLGFSTSGQETQYF. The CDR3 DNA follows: TGTGCCAGCAGCTTGGGGTTCTCGACTAGCGGGCAAGAGACCCAGTACTTC.

The CDR3 loop reads CASSLDLLDTQYF. CDR3 sequence (DNA): TGTGCCAGCAGCTTGGATCTTCTGGATACGCAGTATTTT. The chain carries TRBV5-4 and TRBJ2-3; D call uncertain. In germline, CDR1 is SGHNT, CDR2 YYREEE (reference sequence). V shed 0 bases and J shed 6 bases, with 8 bases lying between them. The CDR3 runs to 13 residues.

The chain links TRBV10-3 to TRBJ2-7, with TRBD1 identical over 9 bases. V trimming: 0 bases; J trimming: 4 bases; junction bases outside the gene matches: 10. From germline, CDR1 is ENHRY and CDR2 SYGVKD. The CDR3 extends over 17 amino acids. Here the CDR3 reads CAISESGLGQGRYEQYF. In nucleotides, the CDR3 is TGTGCCATCAGTGAGTCCGGTTTGGGACAGGGTAGATACGAGCAGTACTTC.

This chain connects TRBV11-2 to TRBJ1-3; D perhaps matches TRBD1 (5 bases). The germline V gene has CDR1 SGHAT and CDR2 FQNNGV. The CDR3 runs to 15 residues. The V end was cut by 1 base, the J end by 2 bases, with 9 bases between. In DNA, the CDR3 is TGTGCCAGCAGCTTAGGTGGGGCACCTGGAAACACCATATATTTT. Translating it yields CASSLGGAPGNTIYF. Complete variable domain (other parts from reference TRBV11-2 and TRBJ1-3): EAGVAQSPRYKIIEKRQSVAFWCNPISGHATLYWYQQILGQGPKLLIQFQNNGVVDDSQLPKDRFSAERLKGVDSTLKIQPAKLEDSAVYLCASSLGGAPGNTIYFGEGSWLTVV.